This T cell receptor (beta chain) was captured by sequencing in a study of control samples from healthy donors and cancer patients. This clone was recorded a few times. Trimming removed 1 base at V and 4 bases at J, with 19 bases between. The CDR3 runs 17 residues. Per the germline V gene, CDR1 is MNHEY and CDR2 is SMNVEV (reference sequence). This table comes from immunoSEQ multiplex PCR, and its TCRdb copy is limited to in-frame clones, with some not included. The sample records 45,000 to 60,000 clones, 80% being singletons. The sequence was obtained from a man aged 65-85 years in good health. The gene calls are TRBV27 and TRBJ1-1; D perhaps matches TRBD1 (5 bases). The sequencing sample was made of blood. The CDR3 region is CASSLLYGGSRGTEAFF. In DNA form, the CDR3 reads TGTGCCAGCAGTTTATTATACGGGGGGAGTAGAGGCACTGAAGCTTTCTTT.